This T cell receptor (beta chain) is from a study of blood T cell repertoires in COVID-19. Across the study: From the United States, Italy and Spain came samples of acute and convalescent COVID-19. T cells, B-cell-depleted T cells, or PBMCs provided the cDNA or gDNA that served as material.

The germline V gene has CDR1 MNHEY and CDR2 SMNVEV (reference sequence). CDR3 size: 14 residues. The V gene lost 3 bases and the J gene lost 0 bases, with 8 bases spanning the gap. Original data processing: Reference gene primer amplification yielded estimated nucleated cell counts. This table comes from immunoSEQ multiplex PCR, and its TCRdb copy is limited to in-frame clones, with some not included. From that table come the V and J calls and clone size; the DNA was used to work out D and trimming. The data hold some 530,000 clones, with approximately 85% observed a single time. This clone was recorded a few times.

The J gene is TRBJ1-1, the V gene TRBV27, with D uncertain. The sequence came from a human donor in a cohort sampled during active COVID-19. Sequencing was done on a sample of peripheral blood. In nucleotides, the CDR3 is TGTGCCAGCAGTTTGGTCAGAATGAACACTGAAGCTTTCTTT. This gives the protein CASSLVRMNTEAFF.